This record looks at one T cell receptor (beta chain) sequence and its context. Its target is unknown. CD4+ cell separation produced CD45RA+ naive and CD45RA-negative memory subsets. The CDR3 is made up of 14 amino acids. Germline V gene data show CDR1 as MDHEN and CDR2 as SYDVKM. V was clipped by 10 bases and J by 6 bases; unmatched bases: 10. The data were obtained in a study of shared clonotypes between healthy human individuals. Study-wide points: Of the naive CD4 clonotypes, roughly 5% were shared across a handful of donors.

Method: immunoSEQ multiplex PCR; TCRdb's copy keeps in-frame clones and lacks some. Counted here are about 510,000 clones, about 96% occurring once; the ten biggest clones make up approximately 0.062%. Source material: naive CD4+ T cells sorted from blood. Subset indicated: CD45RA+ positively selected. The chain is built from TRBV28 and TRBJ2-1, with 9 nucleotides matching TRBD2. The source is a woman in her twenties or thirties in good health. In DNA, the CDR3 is TGTGCCATCCTAAGGAGAGCGGGAGGCAATGAGCAGTTCTTC. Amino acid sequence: CAILRRAGGNEQFF.